The 10 T cell receptor beta chains presented below share a single source sample, sequenced in a study of brain T cells in children with intractable seizures. Profiling relied on immunoSEQ multiplex PCR, and the TCRdb table lists in-frame clones only, not all of them. Here the sample spans about 340,000 clones, nearly 95% being singletons. Time point denoted: blood from clinic visit 5 months post-surgery; TSC patient then seizure free. The material was peripheral blood, obtained roughly 5 months after surgery. Receptor source: a boy under two years old with tuberous sclerosis and intractable seizures.

The V gene is TRBV18, the J gene TRBJ1-2, with D perhaps TRBD1 (5 bases). The CDR3 has 16 amino acids. V gave up 3 bases and J gave up 4 bases, with 18 bases separating them. Germline loops: CDR1 KGHSH, CDR2 LQKENI. This CDR3 reads CASSPGLASLPYGYTF. CDR3 nucleotides: TGTGCCAGCTCACCGGGACTCGCCTCCCTCCCCTATGGCTACACCTTC.

The chain couples TRBV2 to TRBJ1-1, with D possibly being TRBD1 (5 bases). The CDR3 is made up of 14 amino acids. Germline V gives CDR1 SNHLY, CDR2 FYNNEI. V lost 9 bases and J 0 bases, leaving 14 bases between the germline ends. The CDR3 sequence: CARRRLGVNTEAFF. CDR3 nucleotide sequence: TGTGCCAGGCGGCGCTTGGGGGTGAACACTGAAGCTTTCTTT.

This clone has only one observation. As DNA, the CDR3 is TGCAGTGCTAGTTTTAGCGCGGAGACCCAGTACTTC. Protein: CSASFSAETQYF. The chain joins TRBV20-1 to TRBJ2-5; TRBD2 is a possible D gene (5 bases). The germline gives CDR1 DFQATT, CDR2 SNEGSKA (reference sequence). The CDR3 extends over 12 amino acids. The V gene lost 3 bases and the J gene lost 5 bases, with 10 bases spanning the gap.

The rearrangement joins TRBV7-2 to TRBJ2-7; no clear D. The germline gives CDR1 SGHTA, CDR2 FQGNSA. V was pared by 4 bases and J by 0 bases, with 10 bases between. This CDR3 is 14 amino acids long. CDR3 region: CASSSPSDSYEQYF. CDR3 bases: TGTGCCAGCAGCTCCCCAAGCGACTCCTACGAGCAGTACTTC.

The chain has TRBV21-1 and TRBJ2-7; TRBD2 was called by the table and not checked on the DNA. TRBV21-1 is shown as a pseudogene. This CDR3 region has 19 residues. The CDR3 loop reads CASTLLRVASGRPIYEQYF. The CDR3 nucleotides are TGTGCCAGCACCCTCCTAAGGGTGGCTAGCGGCCGACCTATCTACGAGCAGTACTTC.

The rearrangement joins TRBV7-3 to TRBJ2-7; 8 bases are shared with TRBD1. Germline trimming cut 5 bases from V and 3 bases from J; bases unmatched to any gene: 9. From germline, CDR1 is SGHTA and CDR2 FQGTGA. This CDR3 has 15 amino acids. The CDR3 is CASSAGTGTFYEQYF. The DNA for the CDR3 is TGTGCCAGCAGCGCTGGGACAGGAACTTTCTACGAGCAGTACTTC.

The rearrangement uses TRBV24-1 and TRBJ2-2; TRBD2 agrees at 11 bases. Germline CDR1 KGHDR, CDR2 SFDVKD. After removal of 4 bases from V and 7 bases from J, the junction contained 7 bases not matched to a gene. The CDR3 loop spans 16 amino acids. CDR3 nucleotides: TGTGCCACCAGTGAACACTCTAGCGGGAGGATCGGGGAGCTGTTTTTT. Translated, it gives CATSEHSSGRIGELFF.

V usage is TRBV9 and J usage is TRBJ2-1; D might be TRBD1 (5 bases). The CDR3 consists of 15 residues. V was shortened by 1 base and J by 3 bases, with 11 bases between the two germline ends. Germline CDR1 and CDR2: SGDLS and YYNGEE. The CDR3 sequence: CASSVRGLLYNEQFF. The CDR3 nucleotides read TGTGCCAGCAGCGTAAGGGGCCTCCTCTACAATGAGCAGTTCTTC.

The chain links TRBV5-1 to TRBJ2-3; weak D call: TRBD1 (6 bases). Germline V gives CDR1 SGHRS, CDR2 YFSETQ. The CDR3 is made up of 16 amino acids. Trimming took 0 bases from V and 0 from J, leaving 11 bases between them. The CDR3 reads CASSLEGGFSTDTQYF. Here the CDR3 DNA reads TGCGCCAGCAGCTTGGAAGGGGGATTTAGCACAGATACGCAGTATTTT.

The chain carries TRBV6-5 and TRBJ2-2, with 7 nucleotides matching TRBD1. CDR1 MNHEY and CDR2 SVGAGI come from the germline V gene. The CDR3 runs 14 residues. V trimming: 10 bases; J trimming: 3 bases; junction bases outside the gene matches: 8. The CDR3 nucleotides read TGTGCCACTCTCGACAGGGATGACACCGGGGAGCTGTTTTTT. This sequence encodes CATLDRDDTGELFF.